A single sample gave rise to the 10 T cell receptor beta chains below, sequenced in a study of blood T cells in healthy people across ages. A second roughly 7 to 11 cycle PCR used barcoded and J-beta primers. MiXCR, applied by TCRdb to the 5' RACE reads, yields one record per CDR3 protein. The sample lists 700,000 or so distinct CDR3 sequences, about a fifth occurring once. The sample comprised blood. Source of these receptors: a man in his 70s in good health.

This clonotype was seen more than once but under ten times. The chain joins TRBV5-1 to TRBJ2-1; D call uncertain. The germline V gene encodes CDR1 SGHRS and CDR2 YFSETQ. V was trimmed by 1 base and J by 3 bases, leaving 11 bases between them. The CDR3 is made up of 15 amino acids. CDR3 region: CASSLSAGNYNEQFF. CDR3 coding DNA: TGCGCCAGCAGCTTGTCAGCAGGTAACTACAATGAGCAGTTCTTC.

This clonotype was counted a few times. V and J are TRBV7-7 and TRBJ2-1; 7 bases align to TRBD2. This CDR3 contains 16 residues. J gave up 1 base and V 3 bases, and 6 bases lay outside the gene matches. Germline V gene lookup returns CDR1 SSHAT and CDR2 FNYEAQ (reference sequence). The DNA of the CDR3 is TGTGCCAGCAGCTTGGGGCGGGAGAGTTCCTACAATGAGCAGTTCTTC. It is translated as CASSLGRESSYNEQFF.

This clonotype was counted a few times. The chain couples TRBV7-2 to TRBJ1-4; no clear D. The CDR3 spans 15 residues. The germline CDR1 and CDR2 sequences are SGHTA and FQGNSA. Trimming took off 2 bases at V and 8 bases at J, with 15 bases between the two ends. CDR3 in amino acids: CASSLMIGSREKLFF. The CDR3 DNA sequence: TGTGCCAGCAGCTTAATGATCGGTTCTCGGGAAAAACTGTTTTTT.

This clonotype was seen more than once but under ten times. This rearrangement joins TRBV20-1 to TRBJ2-6; D gene unclear. V was clipped by 1 base and J by 0 bases, with 7 bases between them. Germline CDR1 and CDR2: DFQATT and SNEGSKA (reference sequence). The CDR3 has 15 amino acids. The CDR3: CSARVGSSGANVLTF. The CDR3 DNA sequence: TGCAGTGCTAGAGTTGGTAGCTCTGGGGCCAACGTCCTGACTTTC.

There are a few counts of this clonotype. The rearrangement uses TRBV7-9 and TRBJ2-7, with TRBD1 identical over 9 bases. The CDR3 totals 14 residues. CDR1 and CDR2 (germline): SEHNR, FQNEAQ (reference sequence). Trimming removed 5 bases from V and 6 bases from J; junction bases left unmatched: 8. CDR3 sequence (DNA): TGTGCCAGCAGCAAACCGGGACAGGGTAGCGAGCAGTACTTC. It encodes CASSKPGQGSEQYF.

J is TRBJ2-3 and V is TRBV7-8; 9 nucleotides line up with TRBD1. Unmatched junction bases numbered 5, after V lost 1 base and J lost 0 bases. There are 17 residues in the CDR3. Germline assignment: CDR1 SGHVS and CDR2 FQNEAQ. The CDR3 sequence: CASSLGLGTGSTDTQYF. In DNA, the CDR3 is TGTGCCAGCAGCTTAGGCCTCGGGACAGGGAGCACAGATACGCAGTATTTT.

The rearrangement joins TRBV5-1 to TRBJ2-4; D uncertain. V was shortened by 4 bases and J by 0 bases, with 17 bases between the two germline ends. CDR3 size: 17 residues. Germline assignment: CDR1 SGHRS and CDR2 YFSETQ. CDR3: CASSVSVSELAKNIQYF. CDR3 coding DNA: TGCGCCAGCAGCGTTTCCGTCAGCGAGCTAGCCAAAAACATTCAGTACTTC.

The chain carries TRBV20-1 and TRBJ2-1; 8 nucleotides match TRBD2. V was clipped by 3 bases and J by 4 bases; unmatched bases: 8. CDR3 length equals 15 residues. Per the germline V gene, CDR1 is DFQATT and CDR2 is SNEGSKA (reference sequence). The CDR3 region has the DNA TGCAGTGCTAGTTTTTCGCGGGGGGTATACAATGAGCAGTTCTTC. Translated: CSASFSRGVYNEQFF.

This clonotype has ten or more counts. The chain uses TRBV12-3 or TRBV12-4 and TRBJ2-3; 8 bases fit TRBD2. The CDR3 extends over 14 amino acids. Germline trimming cut 6 bases from V and 1 base from J; bases unmatched to any gene: 3. The CDR3 loop reads CASSPAGGTDTQYF. In DNA form, the CDR3 reads TGTGCCAGCAGCCCAGCGGGGGGCACAGATACGCAGTATTTT.

The chain recombines TRBV29-1 with TRBJ2-3; 8 nucleotides line up with TRBD1. V lost 4 bases and J lost 2; bases outside the gene matches: 2. The V gene's germline CDR1 is SQVTM and CDR2 ANQGSEA. There are 13 residues in the CDR3. The CDR3 spells CSVADRVTDTQYF. CDR3 in DNA: TGCAGCGTTGCGGACAGGGTCACAGATACGCAGTATTTT.